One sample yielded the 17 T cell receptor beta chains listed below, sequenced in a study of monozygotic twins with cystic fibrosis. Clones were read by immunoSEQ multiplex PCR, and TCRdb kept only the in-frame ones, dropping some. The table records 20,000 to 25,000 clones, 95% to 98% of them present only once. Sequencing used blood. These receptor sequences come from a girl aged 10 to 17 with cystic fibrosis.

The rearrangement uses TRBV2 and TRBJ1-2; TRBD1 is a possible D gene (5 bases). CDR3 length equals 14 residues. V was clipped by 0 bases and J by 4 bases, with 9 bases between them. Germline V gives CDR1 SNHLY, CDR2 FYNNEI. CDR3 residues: CASSEAGGGYGYTF. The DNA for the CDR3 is TGTGCCAGCAGTGAAGCCGGGGGGGGCTATGGCTACACCTTC.

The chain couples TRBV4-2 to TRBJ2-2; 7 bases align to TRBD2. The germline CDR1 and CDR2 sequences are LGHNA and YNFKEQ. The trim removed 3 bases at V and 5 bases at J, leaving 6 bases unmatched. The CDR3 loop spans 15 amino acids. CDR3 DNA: TGTGCCAGCAGCCAGGCTTGGGGGGGTACCGGGGAGCTGTTTTTT. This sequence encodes CASSQAWGGTGELFF.

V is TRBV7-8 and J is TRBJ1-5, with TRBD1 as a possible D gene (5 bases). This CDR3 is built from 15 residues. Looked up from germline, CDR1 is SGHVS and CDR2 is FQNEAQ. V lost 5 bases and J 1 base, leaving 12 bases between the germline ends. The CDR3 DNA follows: TGTGCCAGCAGCATGATCCGGGACAGCAATCAGCCCCAGCATTTT. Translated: CASSMIRDSNQPQHF.

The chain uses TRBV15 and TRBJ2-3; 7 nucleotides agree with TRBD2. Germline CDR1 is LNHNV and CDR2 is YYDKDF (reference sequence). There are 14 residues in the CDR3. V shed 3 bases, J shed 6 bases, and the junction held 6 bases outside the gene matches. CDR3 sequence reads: CATSRGGSGDTQYF. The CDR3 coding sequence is TGTGCCACCAGCAGGGGGGGGAGTGGCGATACGCAGTATTTT.

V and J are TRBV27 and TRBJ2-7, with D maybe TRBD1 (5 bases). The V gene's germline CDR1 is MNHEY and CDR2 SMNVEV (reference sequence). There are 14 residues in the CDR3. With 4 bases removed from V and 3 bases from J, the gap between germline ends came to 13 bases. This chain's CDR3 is CASSYRLQDYEQYF. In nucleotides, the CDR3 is TGTGCCAGCAGTTACAGGCTTCAGGACTACGAGCAGTACTTC.

The CDR3 nucleotides read TGCGCCAGCAGCCAAGTAATGAGCGGGAAATACAATGAGCAGTTCTTC. Amino acids: CASSQVMSGKYNEQFF. The chain joins TRBV4-1 to TRBJ2-1; 7 bases map to TRBD2. V lost 1 base and J lost 4; bases outside the gene matches: 7. CDR1 is MGHRA and CDR2 is YSYEKL in the germline V gene. CDR3 length equals 16 residues.

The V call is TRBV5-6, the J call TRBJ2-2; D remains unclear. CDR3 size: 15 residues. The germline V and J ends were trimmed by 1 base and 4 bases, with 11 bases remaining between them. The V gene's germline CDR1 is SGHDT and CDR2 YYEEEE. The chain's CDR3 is CASSLYTQRTGELFF. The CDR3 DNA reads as TGTGCCAGCAGCTTGTACACCCAGCGCACCGGGGAGCTGTTTTTT.

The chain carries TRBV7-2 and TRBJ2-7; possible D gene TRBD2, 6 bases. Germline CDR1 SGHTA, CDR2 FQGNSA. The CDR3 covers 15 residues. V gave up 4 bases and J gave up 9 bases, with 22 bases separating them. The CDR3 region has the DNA TGTGCCAGCAGCTCCTTGGGGGGACTCTCACCGGGGCAGTACTTC. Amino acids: CASSSLGGLSPGQYF.

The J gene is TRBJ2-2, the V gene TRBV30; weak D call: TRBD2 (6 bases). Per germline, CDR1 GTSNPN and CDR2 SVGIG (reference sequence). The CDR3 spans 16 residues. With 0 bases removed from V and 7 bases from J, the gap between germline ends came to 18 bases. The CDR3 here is CAWSVGLAWRVGELFF. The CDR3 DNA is TGTGCCTGGAGTGTAGGGCTCGCTTGGAGGGTCGGGGAGCTGTTTTTT.

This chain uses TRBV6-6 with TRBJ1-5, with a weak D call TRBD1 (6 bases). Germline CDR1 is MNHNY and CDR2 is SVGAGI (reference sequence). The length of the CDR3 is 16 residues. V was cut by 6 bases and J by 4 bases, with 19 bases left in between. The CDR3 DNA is TGTGCCAGCAGGCCTACCACGACAGGACGGAATCAGCCCCAGCATTTT. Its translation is CASRPTTTGRNQPQHF.

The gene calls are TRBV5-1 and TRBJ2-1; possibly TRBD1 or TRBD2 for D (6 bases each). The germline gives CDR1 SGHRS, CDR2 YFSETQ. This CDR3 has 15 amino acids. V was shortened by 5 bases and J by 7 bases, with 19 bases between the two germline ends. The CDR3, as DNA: TGCGCCAGCAGTCGGTGGAGCGGAGGGGGGAATGAGCAGTTCTTC. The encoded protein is CASSRWSGGGNEQFF.

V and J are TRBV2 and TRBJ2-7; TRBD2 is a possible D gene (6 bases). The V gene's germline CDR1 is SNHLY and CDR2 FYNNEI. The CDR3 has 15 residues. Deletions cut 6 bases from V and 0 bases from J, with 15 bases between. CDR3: CASRTPGEVSYEQYF. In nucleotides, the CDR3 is TGTGCCAGCAGGACCCCCGGGGAGGTCTCCTACGAGCAGTACTTC.

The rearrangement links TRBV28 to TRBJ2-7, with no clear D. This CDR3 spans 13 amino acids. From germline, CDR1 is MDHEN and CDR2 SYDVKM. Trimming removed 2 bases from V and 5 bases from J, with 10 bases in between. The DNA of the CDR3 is TGTGCCAGCAGTTTAGCTCAGAGTGACGAGCAGTACTTC. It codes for CASSLAQSDEQYF.

The CDR3 sequence: CASSVKASLAGKYNEQFF. The CDR3 DNA reads as TGTGCCAGCAGCGTAAAGGCGTCTCTAGCGGGAAAATACAATGAGCAGTTCTTC. The chain recombines TRBV7-6 with TRBJ2-1; 9 nucleotides match TRBD2. Trimming at V came to 5 bases and at J to 4 bases, leaving 15 bases not matched to a gene. CDR3 length: 18 residues. CDR1 and CDR2 (germline): SGHVS, FNYEAQ. Full variable domain (missing parts from reference TRBV7-6 and TRBJ2-1): GAGVSQSPRYKVTKRGQDVALRCDPISGHVSLYWYRQALGQGPEFLTYFNYEAQQDKSGLPNDRFSAERPEGSISTLTIQRTEQRDSAMYRCASSVKASLAGKYNEQFFGPGTRLTVL.

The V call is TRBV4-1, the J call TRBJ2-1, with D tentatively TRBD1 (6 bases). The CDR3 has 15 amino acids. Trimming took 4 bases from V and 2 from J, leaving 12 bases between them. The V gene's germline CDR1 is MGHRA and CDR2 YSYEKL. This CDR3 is CASSRQVGAYNEQFF. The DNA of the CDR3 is TGCGCCAGCAGCCGACAGGTAGGCGCCTACAATGAGCAGTTCTTC.

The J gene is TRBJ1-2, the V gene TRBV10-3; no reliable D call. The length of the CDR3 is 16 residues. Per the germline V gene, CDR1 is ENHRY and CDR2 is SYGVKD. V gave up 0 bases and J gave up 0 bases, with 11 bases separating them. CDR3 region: CAISESWLNTNYGYTF. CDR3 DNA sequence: TGTGCCATCAGTGAGTCGTGGCTGAATACTAACTATGGCTACACCTTC.

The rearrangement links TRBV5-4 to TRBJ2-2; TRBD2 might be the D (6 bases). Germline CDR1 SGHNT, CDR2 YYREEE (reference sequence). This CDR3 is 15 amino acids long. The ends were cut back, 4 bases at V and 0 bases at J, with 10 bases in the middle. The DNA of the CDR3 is TGTGCCAGCAGCAGCTGGAGGGCGAACACCGGGGAGCTGTTTTTT. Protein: CASSSWRANTGELFF.